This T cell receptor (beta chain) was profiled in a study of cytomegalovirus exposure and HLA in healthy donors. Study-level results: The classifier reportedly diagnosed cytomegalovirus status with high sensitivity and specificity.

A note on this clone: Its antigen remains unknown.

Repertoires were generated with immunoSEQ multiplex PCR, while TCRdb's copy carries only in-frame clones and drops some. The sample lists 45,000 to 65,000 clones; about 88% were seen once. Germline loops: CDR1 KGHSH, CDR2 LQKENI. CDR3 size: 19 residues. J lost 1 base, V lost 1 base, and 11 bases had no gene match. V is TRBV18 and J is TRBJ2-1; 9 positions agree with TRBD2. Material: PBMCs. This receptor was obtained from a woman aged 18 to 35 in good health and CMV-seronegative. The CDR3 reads CASSPRGGAGGTSYNEQFF. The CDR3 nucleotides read TGTGCCAGCTCACCACGCGGAGGAGCGGGAGGTACATCCTACAATGAGCAGTTCTTC.